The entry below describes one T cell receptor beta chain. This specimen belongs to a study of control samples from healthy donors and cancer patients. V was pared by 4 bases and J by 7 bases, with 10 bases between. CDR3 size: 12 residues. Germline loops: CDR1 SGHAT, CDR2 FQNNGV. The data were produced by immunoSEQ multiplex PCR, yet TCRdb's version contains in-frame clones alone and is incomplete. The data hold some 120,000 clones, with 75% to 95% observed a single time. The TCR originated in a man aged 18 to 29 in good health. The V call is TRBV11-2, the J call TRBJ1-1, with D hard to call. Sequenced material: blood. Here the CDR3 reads CASSSQVGEAFF. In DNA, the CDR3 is TGTGCCAGCAGCTCCCAGGTGGGTGAAGCTTTCTTT.